This T cell receptor (beta chain) emerged from a study of blood T cell repertoires in COVID-19. Across the whole study: Acute-phase and convalescent COVID-19 samples originated in the United States, Italy and Spain. In each case, the material was cDNA or gDNA derived from T cells, B-cell-depleted T cells, or PBMCs.

Original processing notes: From reference gene primer amplification, estimates of nucleated cell counts were derived. Method: immunoSEQ multiplex PCR; TCRdb's copy keeps in-frame clones and lacks some. For V, J and clone size, that table is used; D and trimming come from the DNA. There are over 90,000 clones in the sample; over 75% occur only once, and about 18% lies in the top ten. The receptor comes from a human donor in a cohort sampled during active COVID-19. Sequencing was carried out using peripheral blood.

CDR3 DNA sequence: TGTGCCAGCGGGGCGGACCTCTCTGGAAACACCATATATTTT. Amino acid sequence: CASGADLSGNTIYF. This chain connects TRBV9 to TRBJ1-3; tentative D call: TRBD1 (5 bases). The CDR3 extends over 14 amino acids. The V gene lost 7 bases and the J gene lost 0 bases, with 11 bases spanning the gap. Germline V gene data show CDR1 as SGDLS and CDR2 as YYNGEE.